This note documents a single T cell receptor (beta chain) sequence. The target antigen is unknown. This sample is part of a study of CD8+ T cells in alopecia areata. Study results and caveats: TCR sharing across patients was less clear than in mice, possibly HLA-related. Only a single nonresponder existed, so baseline CD8+ expansion links stay unclear. In blood and scalp, many expanded lesional clones persisted during tofacitinib.

CDR3 length: 16 residues. Per germline, CDR1 SGHTA and CDR2 FQGNSA. The junction had 8 bases not matched to a gene; V was cut back by 5 bases and J by 3 bases. Once RNA had been extracted, it was reverse transcribed into cDNA to act as the sequencing template. Only in-frame clones appear in the TCRdb table, and some are missing; sequencing was by immunoSEQ multiplex PCR. The data show about 74,000 clones, 29% seen once. This sample's treatment: oral pan-JAK inhibitor, 5-10 mg twice daily. The authors sorted CD4+ and CD8+ T cells from PBMCs. The sequencing used CD8+ T cells sorted from blood, collected at week 4, from a patient treated with tofacitinib. The J gene is TRBJ2-7, the V gene TRBV7-2; TRBD2 aligns across 12 bases. The sequence derives from a human donor with alopecia areata. The CDR3 spells CASSDWTSGVNYEQYF. The CDR3 bases are TGTGCCAGCAGCGACTGGACTAGCGGGGTAAACTACGAGCAGTACTTC. The whole variable domain, filled in from reference TRBV7-2 and TRBJ2-7, reads GAGVSQSPSNKVTEKGKDVELRCDPISGHTALYWYRQSLGQGLEFLIYFQGNSAPDKSGLPSDRFSAERTGGSVSTLTIQRTQQEDSAVYLCASSDWTSGVNYEQYFGPGTRLTVT.